A selection of T cell receptor beta chains follows, all from one sample in a study of blood T cell repertoires in COVID-19. Method: immunoSEQ multiplex PCR; TCRdb's copy keeps in-frame clones and lacks some. The sample contains under 65,000 clones, around 90% of which appear only once. Sequencing input: peripheral blood. These receptors were taken from a man at least 80 years old with acute or convalescent COVID-19. CDR3s include the opening cysteine and the closing phenylalanine or tryptophan. Fields, in order: V gene, D gene, J gene, clone size, CDR3 DNA, CDR3 protein. A D gene is named only where the DNA matches it firmly. The size of a clone is reported for some rows only, either as once, few or many, or as a class for expanded clones.

V: TRBV14
D: .
J: TRBJ1-1
size: .
DNA: TGTGCCAGCAGCCAAGATCTGCTGGGGGCAAGCACTGAAGCTTTCTTT
CDR3: CASSQDLLGASTEAFF

V: TRBV3-1/TRBV3-2
D: .
J: TRBJ2-5
size: .
DNA: TGTGCCAGCAGCCAAGTTTTCCGGGAGACCCAGTACTTC
CDR3: CASSQVFRETQYF

V: TRBV5-1
D: .
J: TRBJ1-1
size: once
DNA: TGCGCCAGCAGCTCGGGAGGGGGGGCCCCCCACTCTTTCTTT
CDR3: CASSSGGGAPHSFF

V: TRBV15
D: TRBD1
J: TRBJ1-2
size: once
DNA: TGTGCCACCAGCAGAGAACCGGGACAGGGCGGGAATGGCTACACCTTC
CDR3: CATSREPGQGGNGYTF

V: TRBV5-1
D: TRBD1
J: TRBJ2-1
size: .
DNA: TGCGCCAGCAGTGTGACAGGGGACTACAATGAGCAGTTCTTC
CDR3: CASSVTGDYNEQFF

V: TRBV7-2
D: .
J: TRBJ1-5
size: .
DNA: TGTGCCAGCAGCTTAGATTCGTTTCAGCCCCAGCATTTT
CDR3: CASSLDSFQPQHF

V: TRBV10-3
D: .
J: TRBJ2-5
size: .
DNA: TGTGCCATCAGTGAGTCGGACGGGGTTGGGGAGACCCAGTACTTC
CDR3: CAISESDGVGETQYF

V: TRBV30
D: TRBD1
J: TRBJ1-6
size: .
DNA: TGTGCCCAGGGCCAACAGGGGTCATATTCACCCCTCCACTTT
CDR3: CAQGQQGSYSPLHF

V: TRBV9
D: TRBD1
J: TRBJ2-2
size: once
DNA: TGTGCCAGCAGCGCGGCGGGACAGGTCAACACCGGGGAGCTGTTTTTT
CDR3: CASSAAGQVNTGELFF

V: TRBV2
D: .
J: TRBJ1-6
size: .
DNA: TGTGCCAGCAGTGAACAGGGGCCCCCCCAGTGGCCCCTCCACTTT
CDR3: CASSEQGPPQWPLHF

V: TRBV7-8
D: .
J: TRBJ1-2
size: .
DNA: TGTGCCAGCACCCCCAACCTGGAGGGCATTAACTATGGCTACACCTTC
CDR3: CASTPNLEGINYGYTF